This entry describes one T cell receptor (beta chain). As originally analysed: Quantification of nucleated cells was approximated via reference gene primer amplification. Sequencing used immunoSEQ multiplex PCR; TCRdb keeps in-frame clones, though not all of them. V, J and clone size are taken as reported in that table, and D and trimming were inferred from the DNA itself. The sample has 110,000 to 150,000 clones, around nine tenths seen once; the top ten hold about 10%. The V gene lost 7 bases and the J gene lost 8 bases, with 20 bases spanning the gap. The CDR3 spans 15 residues. The germline V gene has CDR1 SNHLY and CDR2 FYNNEI. The data belong to a study of blood T cell repertoires in COVID-19. Looking at the study overall: Collection of acute and convalescent COVID-19 samples took place in the United States, Italy and Spain. The analysed material was cDNA or gDNA that came from T cells, B-cell-depleted T cells, or PBMCs.

Source material: peripheral blood. The receptor was derived from a middle-aged man with active or convalescent COVID-19. This chain joins TRBV2 and TRBJ1-4; a weak D match, TRBD1 (6 bases). CDR3 sequence: CASTTGMGQQEKLFF. CDR3 in DNA: TGTGCCAGCACCACGGGTATGGGACAACAGGAAAAACTGTTTTTT.